This T cell receptor beta chain was documented in a study of shared clonotypes between healthy human individuals. Study conclusions and caveats: Though the depth was large, rarefaction showed that sorted-subset sequencing was incomplete.

For this clone: Its target is unknown.

Donors comprised healthy HIV-negative adults lacking recent acute infections or vaccinations. The ends were cut back, 4 bases at V and 2 bases at J, with 14 bases in the middle. The length of the CDR3 is 15 residues. Germline CDR1 is SQVTM and CDR2 is ANQGSEA. TCRdb's copy holds only in-frame clones and misses some; the assay was immunoSEQ multiplex PCR. The sample has roughly 700,000 clones, around two thirds seen once. The gene calls are TRBV29-1 and TRBJ2-2, with unresolved D. The source is a woman in her twenties or thirties in good health. Sequencing input: memory CD4+ T cells sorted from blood. Stated subset: CD45RA-negative fraction. Here the CDR3 reads CSVALGRENTGELFF. In DNA form, the CDR3 reads TGCAGCGTTGCGCTGGGTCGAGAAAACACCGGGGAGCTGTTTTTT.